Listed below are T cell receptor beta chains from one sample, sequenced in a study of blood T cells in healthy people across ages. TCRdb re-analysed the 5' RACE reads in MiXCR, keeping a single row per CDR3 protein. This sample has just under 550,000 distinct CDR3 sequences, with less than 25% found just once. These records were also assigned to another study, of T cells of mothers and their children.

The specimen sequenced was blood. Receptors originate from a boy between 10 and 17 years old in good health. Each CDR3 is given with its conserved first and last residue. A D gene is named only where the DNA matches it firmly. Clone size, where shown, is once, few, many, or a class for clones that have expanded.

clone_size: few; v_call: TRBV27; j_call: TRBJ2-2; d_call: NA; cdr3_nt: TGTGCCAGCAGTTTAAGTATGGGGGCCGCGGCCGGGGAGCTGTTTTTT; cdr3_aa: CASSLSMGAAAGELFF
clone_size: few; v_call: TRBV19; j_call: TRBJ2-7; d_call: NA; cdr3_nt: TGTGCCAGTAGTATTGGGGGAGCCTACGAGCAGTACTTC; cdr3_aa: CASSIGGAYEQYF
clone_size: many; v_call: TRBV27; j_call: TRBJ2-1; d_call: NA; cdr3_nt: TGTGCCAGCAGTTTTTCCCCTCGAGATGAGCAGTTCTTC; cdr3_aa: CASSFSPRDEQFF
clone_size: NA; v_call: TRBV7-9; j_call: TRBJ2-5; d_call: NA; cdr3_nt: TGTGCCAGCAGCTTTGGCCTCAAAGAGACCCAGTACTTC; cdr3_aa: CASSFGLKETQYF
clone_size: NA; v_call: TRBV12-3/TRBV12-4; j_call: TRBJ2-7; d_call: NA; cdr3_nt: TGTGCCAGCAGACAACGACACTACGAGCAGTACTTC; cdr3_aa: CASRQRHYEQYF
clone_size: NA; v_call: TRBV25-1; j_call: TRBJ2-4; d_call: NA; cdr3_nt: TGTGCCAGCAGTGAATCTAGCAGGTACATTCAGTACTTC; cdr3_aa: CASSESSRYIQYF
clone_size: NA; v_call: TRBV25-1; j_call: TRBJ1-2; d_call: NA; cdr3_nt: TGTGCCAGCAGTGAATATCACCGCGCAGGGGATGGCTACACCTTC; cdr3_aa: CASSEYHRAGDGYTF
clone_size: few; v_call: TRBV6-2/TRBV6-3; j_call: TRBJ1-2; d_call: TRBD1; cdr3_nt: TGTGCCAGCAGTTACGGCAGCCAAACAGGGGCCGTTGGCTACACCTTC; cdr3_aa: CASSYGSQTGAVGYTF
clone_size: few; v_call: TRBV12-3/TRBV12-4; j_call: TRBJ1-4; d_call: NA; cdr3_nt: TGTGCCAGCAGAGACCCAGGGGAAAGTAATGAAAAACTGTTTTTT; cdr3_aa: CASRDPGESNEKLFF
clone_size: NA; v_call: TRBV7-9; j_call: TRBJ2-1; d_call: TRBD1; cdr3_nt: TGTGCCAGCAGTCCGGGCCAGGGGGCCCTAGGACCGTTCTTC; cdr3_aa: CASSPGQGALGPFF
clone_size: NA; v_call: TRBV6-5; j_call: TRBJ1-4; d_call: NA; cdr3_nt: TGTGCCAGCAGTTACTCTTCAGGGATTAATGAAAAACTGTTTTTT; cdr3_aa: CASSYSSGINEKLFF
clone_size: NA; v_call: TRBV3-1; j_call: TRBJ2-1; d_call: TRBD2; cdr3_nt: TGTGCCAGCAGCCCCGGGACTAGGCAAAATGAGCAGTTCTTC; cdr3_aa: CASSPGTRQNEQFF
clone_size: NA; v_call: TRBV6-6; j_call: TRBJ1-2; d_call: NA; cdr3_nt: TGTGCCAGCAGTGACCCACAGGGCGACTACACCTTC; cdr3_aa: CASSDPQGDYTF
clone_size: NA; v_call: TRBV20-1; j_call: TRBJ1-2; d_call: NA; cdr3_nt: TGCAGTGCTCCCGACGGACCTAACAAGGGTGGCTACACCTTC; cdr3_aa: CSAPDGPNKGGYTF
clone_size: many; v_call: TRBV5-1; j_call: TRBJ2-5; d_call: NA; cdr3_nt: TGCGCCAGCAGCCCCGGGATTCAAGAGACCCAGTACTTC; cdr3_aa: CASSPGIQETQYF
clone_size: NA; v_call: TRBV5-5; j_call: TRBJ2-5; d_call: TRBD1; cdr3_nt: TGTGCCAGCAGCCACTCGGGACAGGCGGGCGGAGAGACCCAGTACTTC; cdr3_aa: CASSHSGQAGGETQYF
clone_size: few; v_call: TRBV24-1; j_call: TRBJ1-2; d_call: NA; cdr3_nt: TGTGCCACCAGTGATTTTAGTAAGGGTAATGACTACACCTTC; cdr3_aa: CATSDFSKGNDYTF
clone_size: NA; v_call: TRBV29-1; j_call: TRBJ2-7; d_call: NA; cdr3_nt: TGCAGCGCCGCGCGGGCGGGAAGCTCCTACGAGCAGTACTTC; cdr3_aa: CSAARAGSSYEQYF
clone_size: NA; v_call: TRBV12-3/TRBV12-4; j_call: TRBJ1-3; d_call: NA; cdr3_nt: TGTGCCAGCAGTTTAGAGGCAGGGACAGGAAACACCATATATTTT; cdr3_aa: CASSLEAGTGNTIYF
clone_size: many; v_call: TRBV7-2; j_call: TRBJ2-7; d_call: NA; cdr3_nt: TGTGCCAGCAGCCCGTCTAGCGCAGGCAGAGGCGAGCAGTACTTC; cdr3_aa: CASSPSSAGRGEQYF
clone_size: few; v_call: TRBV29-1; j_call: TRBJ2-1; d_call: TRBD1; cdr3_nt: TGCAGCGTGGCAGGACAGGGCTTAAATGAGCAGTTCTTC; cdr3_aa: CSVAGQGLNEQFF
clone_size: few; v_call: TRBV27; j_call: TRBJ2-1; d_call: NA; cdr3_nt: TGTGCCAGCAGGGGGCACACCTACAATGAGCAGTTCTTC; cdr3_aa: CASRGHTYNEQFF
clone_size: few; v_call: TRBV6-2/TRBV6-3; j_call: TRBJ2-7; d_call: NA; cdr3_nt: TGTGCCAGCAGTTACTGGATAGGTGACTACGAGCAGTACTTC; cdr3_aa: CASSYWIGDYEQYF
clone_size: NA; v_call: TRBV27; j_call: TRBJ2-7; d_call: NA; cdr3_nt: TGTGCCAGCAGTATAACAGGGTCCGAGCAGTACTTC; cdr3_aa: CASSITGSEQYF
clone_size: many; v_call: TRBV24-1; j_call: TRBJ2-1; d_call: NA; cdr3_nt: TGTGCCACCAGCGGTGACAATTCCTACAATGAGCAGTTCTTC; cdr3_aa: CATSGDNSYNEQFF
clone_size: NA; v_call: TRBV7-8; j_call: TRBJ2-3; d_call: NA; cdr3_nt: TGTGCCAGCAGCATCCCGTGGGAGGAGGGTAGCACAGATACGCAGTATTTT; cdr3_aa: CASSIPWEEGSTDTQYF
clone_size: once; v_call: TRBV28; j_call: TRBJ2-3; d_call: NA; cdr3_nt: TGTGCCAGCAGTTCCGACACATATGTTGATACGCAGTATTTT; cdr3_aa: CASSSDTYVDTQYF
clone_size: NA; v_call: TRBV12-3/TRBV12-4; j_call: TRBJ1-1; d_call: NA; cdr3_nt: TGTGCCAGCAGTTTACGGGAGACGAACACTGAAGCTTTCTTT; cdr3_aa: CASSLRETNTEAFF
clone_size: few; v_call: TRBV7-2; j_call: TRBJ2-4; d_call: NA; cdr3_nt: TGTGCCAGCAGCCTAGCAGTAGCCAAAAACATTCGGTACTTC; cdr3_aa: CASSLAVAKNIRYF
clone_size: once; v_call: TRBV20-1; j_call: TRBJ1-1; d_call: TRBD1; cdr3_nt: TGCAGTGCTAGCGATAATCAGGGGGGGCGAAGGAACACTGAAGCTTTCTTT; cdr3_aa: CSASDNQGGRRNTEAFF
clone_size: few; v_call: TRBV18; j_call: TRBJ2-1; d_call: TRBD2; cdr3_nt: TGTGCCAGCTCACCTCCTAGCGGGGCCAATGAGCAGTTCTTC; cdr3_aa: CASSPPSGANEQFF
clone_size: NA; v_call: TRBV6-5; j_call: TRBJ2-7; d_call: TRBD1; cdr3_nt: TGTGCCAGCAGTCCTCGAAACAGGGGGATATACAACGAGCAGTACTTC; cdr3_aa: CASSPRNRGIYNEQYF